Sequencing of this TCR beta chain was carried out in a study of patients and donors after allogeneic stem cell transplantation. A few counts support this clonotype. TCRdb re-analysed the RT-PCR reads in MiXCR, keeping a single row per CDR3 protein. The sample has roughly 960,000 distinct CDR3 sequences; 15% to 20% are singletons. The CDR3 consists of 13 residues. CDR1 and CDR2 from the germline V gene are DFQATT and SNEGSKA (reference sequence). V lost 5 bases and J lost 6, with 14 bases in between. The V call is TRBV20-1, the J call TRBJ2-1, with D unresolved. This sequence was found in a human donor who was either an allogeneic HSCT recipient or a stem cell or donor lymphocyte infusion donor (not recorded which). It is not recorded whose cells these are; they may come from a transplant donor. The sample comprised blood, either unsorted or a sorted T cell fraction (not recorded which). In nucleotides, the CDR3 is TGCAGTGCTCCGCCCCGTCTAGGCAATGAGCAGTTCTTC. Protein product: CSAPPRLGNEQFF.